These 18 T cell receptor beta chains were all obtained from the same sample, sequenced in a study of beta chain features in type 1 diabetes. Their recognized antigens are unknown. Sequencing targeted expressed TCRB transcripts, as all isolated RNA had been reverse transcribed. Assay: immunoSEQ multiplex PCR; the TCRdb copy retains only in-frame clones and omits some. Here the sample spans some 190,000 clones, about 7.8% being singletons. General study findings and limits: TCRB CDR3 length was moderately but significantly reduced in all four CD4+ subsets of Type 1 diabetes patients.

Material: central memory CD4+ T cells from blood. The receptors here all came from a woman aged 40-49 years with type 1 diabetes.

This clone came up a few times. The chain employs TRBV4-2 and TRBJ1-2; D is perhaps TRBD1 (6 bases). Between the trimmed V and J ends, which lost 0 bases and 5 bases, there was a span of 16 bases. The CDR3 runs 16 residues. The germline V gene encodes CDR1 LGHNA and CDR2 YNFKEQ. CDR3 in DNA: TGTGCCAGCAGCCAAGAAGTCCTTGGACAGCAGTATGGCTACACCTTC. Protein sequence: CASSQEVLGQQYGYTF.

This chain connects TRBV29-1 to TRBJ2-2, with D perhaps matching TRBD1 (5 bases). The V and J ends lost 3 bases and 2 bases respectively, with 7 bases between them. The CDR3 is 13 residues long. The V gene's germline CDR1 is SQVTM and CDR2 ANQGSEA. CDR3 region: CSVEGRNTGELFF. The CDR3 region has the DNA TGCAGCGTTGAGGGGCGCAACACCGGGGAGCTGTTTTTT.

This clone was recorded a few times. This sequence joins TRBV6-1 and TRBJ1-2; the D gene is possibly TRBD1 (6 bases). V dropped 6 bases and J dropped 5 bases, with 13 bases sitting between them. The CDR3 totals 13 residues. CDR1 and CDR2 (germline): MNHNS, SASEGT. The chain's CDR3 is CASRAGTTYGYTF. The CDR3, as DNA: TGTGCCAGCAGAGCCGGGACAACGTATGGCTACACCTTC.

The rearrangement joins TRBV4-2 to TRBJ2-1, with TRBD1 matching 9 bases. Trimming took 5 bases from V and 9 from J; bases not matched to a gene: 8. Germline loops: CDR1 LGHNA, CDR2 YNFKEQ. The CDR3 sequence is 14 residues long. CDR3 coding DNA: TGTGCCAGCAGCTGGGGACAGGGAGAAGGTGAGCAGTTCTTC. The encoded protein is CASSWGQGEGEQFF.

This chain joins TRBV28 and TRBJ2-2; 9 bases match TRBD1. V trimming: 2 bases; J trimming: 6 bases; junction bases outside the gene matches: 7. The CDR3 length is 16 residues. Germline assignment: CDR1 MDHEN and CDR2 SYDVKM. CDR3 amino acids: CASSLLGQGIAGELFF. The CDR3 DNA sequence: TGTGCCAGCAGTTTACTCGGACAGGGGATAGCCGGGGAGCTGTTTTTT.

A few counts support this clone. The V and J genes are TRBV13 and TRBJ1-5, with D perhaps matching TRBD1 (6 bases). CDR1 PRHDT and CDR2 FYEKMQ come from the germline V gene (reference sequence). This CDR3 region has 15 residues. Trimming removed 0 bases from V and 7 bases from J, with 13 bases in between. CDR3 nucleotides: TGTGCCAGCAGCTTAGGAGAACAGGGCTGGCAGCCCCAGCATTTT. As protein: CASSLGEQGWQPQHF. The full variable domain, in which reference TRBV13 and TRBJ1-5 provide the parts outside the CDR3, is AAGVIQSPRHLIKEKRETATLKCYPIPRHDTVYWYQQGPGQDPQFLISFYEKMQSDKGSIPDRFSAQQFSDYHSELNMSSLELGDSALYFCASSLGEQGWQPQHFGDGTRLSIL.

There are a few counts of this clone. The V and J genes are TRBV6-6 and TRBJ2-3; the D is unclear. This CDR3 is 14 amino acids long. Germline CDR1 MNHNY, CDR2 SVGAGI (reference sequence). Trimming removed 2 bases from V and 4 bases from J, with 10 bases in between. DNA for the CDR3: TGTGCCAGCAGTTACGGGCCGGTCGCAGATACGCAGTATTTT. Residues: CASSYGPVADTQYF.

About this clone itself: The same CDR3 can be traced to other DNA sequences in this sample. V gene TRBV9 combines with J gene TRBJ1-1; possible D gene TRBD1, 6 bases. The CDR3 is 13 amino acids. The germline V gene encodes CDR1 SGDLS and CDR2 YYNGEE. Between the trimmed V and J ends, which lost 0 bases and 6 bases, there was a span of 9 bases. Here the CDR3 reads CASSVVGGAEAFF. For the CDR3, the DNA is TGTGCCAGCAGCGTAGTAGGGGGAGCTGAAGCTTTCTTT.

Only a few counts were recorded for this clone. The chain combines TRBV28 with TRBJ1-2, with D possibly matching TRBD1 (6 bases). The CDR3 has 15 residues. The V gene lost 4 bases and the J gene lost 2 bases, with 14 bases spanning the gap. Germline lookup yields CDR1 MDHEN and CDR2 SYDVKM. The CDR3 region is CASSSPAGENYGYTF. As DNA, the CDR3 is TGTGCCAGCAGTTCCCCGGCAGGGGAGAACTATGGCTACACCTTC.

This clone was counted only a few times. V and J are TRBV7-2 and TRBJ2-3; a weak D match, TRBD2 (5 bases). V was pared by 4 bases and J by 2 bases, with 7 bases between. The germline gives CDR1 SGHTA, CDR2 FQGNSA. The CDR3 loop spans 13 amino acids. The CDR3 DNA reads as TGTGCCAGCAGCTCCCTAGCCACAGATACGCAGTATTTT. This sequence encodes CASSSLATDTQYF.

The chain couples TRBV5-5 to TRBJ2-2; TRBD2 might be the D (5 bases). In germline, CDR1 is SGHKS, CDR2 YYEKEE (reference sequence). Trimming shortened V by 3 bases and J by 0 bases, and 12 bases separated the two germline ends. The CDR3 contains 16 residues. CDR3: CASSWEMGSNTGELFF. CDR3 in DNA: TGTGCCAGCAGCTGGGAGATGGGGTCGAACACCGGGGAGCTGTTTTTT.

This clone was picked up a small number of times. V gene TRBV30 combines with J gene TRBJ2-5, with 8 bases aligning to TRBD1. The CDR3 totals 13 residues. CDR1 and CDR2 (germline): GTSNPN, SVGIG (reference sequence). V lost 5 bases to trimming and J lost 5 bases; unmatched junction nucleotides: 7. The CDR3 DNA follows: TGTGCCTGGGGTACAGGGGGAATGGAGACCCAGTACTTC. It encodes CAWGTGGMETQYF.

This chain uses TRBV7-6 with TRBJ1-2, with D tentatively TRBD1 (5 bases). Germline V lookup: CDR1 SGHVS, CDR2 FNYEAQ. The length of the CDR3 is 14 residues. V was clipped by 1 base and J by 6 bases, with 12 bases between them. The CDR3 here is CASSLVPGDHGYTF. The DNA for the CDR3 is TGTGCCAGCAGCTTAGTCCCGGGGGACCATGGCTACACCTTC.

This clone appeared a few times. The chain joins TRBV5-1 to TRBJ2-5; TRBD2 agrees at 10 bases. V shed 0 bases and J 4 bases; nucleotides not matched to a gene: 3. The germline CDR1 and CDR2 sequences are SGHRS and YFSETQ. The CDR3 is made up of 15 amino acids. The CDR3 is CASSLDGTSVETQYF. CDR3 DNA: TGCGCCAGCAGCTTGGACGGGACTAGCGTAGAGACCCAGTACTTC.

V usage is TRBV9 and J usage is TRBJ1-1, with TRBD1 as a possible D gene (5 bases). Germline CDR1 reads SGDLS; CDR2 reads YYNGEE. This CDR3 has 16 amino acids. V was shortened by 3 bases and J by 1 base, with 16 bases between the two germline ends. The DNA for the CDR3 is TGTGCCAGCAGCGCCTCCCAGGACATCTCGAACACTGAAGCTTTCTTT. It encodes CASSASQDISNTEAFF.

This clone was seen ten or more times. This chain connects TRBV6-1 to TRBJ2-1, with 12 bases matching TRBD2. The CDR3 is 16 residues long. J gave up 10 bases and V 4 bases, and 11 bases lay outside the gene matches. CDR1 MNHNS and CDR2 SASEGT come from the germline V gene. CDR3 protein: CASSGSMTSGSQEQFF. The DNA for the CDR3 is TGTGCCAGCAGTGGAAGCATGACTAGCGGGAGCCAGGAGCAGTTCTTC.

This clone has just a few counts. The chain has TRBV27 and TRBJ2-1, with D possibly matching TRBD2 (6 bases). The V end was cut by 7 bases, the J end by 4 bases, with 17 bases between. From germline, CDR1 is MNHEY and CDR2 SMNVEV (reference sequence). The CDR3 covers 15 residues. DNA of the CDR3: TGTGCCAGCACCCTTAGCGGAACGTTTTACAATGAGCAGTTCTTC. Translation gives CASTLSGTFYNEQFF.

The sample holds a few counts of this clone. The V and J genes are TRBV10-3 and TRBJ1-2; TRBD1 aligns across 7 bases. Germline-derived CDR1 and CDR2 are ENHRY and SYGVKD. J gave up 7 bases and V 7 bases, and 15 bases lay outside the gene matches. The CDR3 totals 15 residues. This CDR3 reads CAITTPTGFGGGYTF. The CDR3 bases are TGTGCCATCACTACACCGACAGGGTTCGGCGGTGGCTACACCTTC.